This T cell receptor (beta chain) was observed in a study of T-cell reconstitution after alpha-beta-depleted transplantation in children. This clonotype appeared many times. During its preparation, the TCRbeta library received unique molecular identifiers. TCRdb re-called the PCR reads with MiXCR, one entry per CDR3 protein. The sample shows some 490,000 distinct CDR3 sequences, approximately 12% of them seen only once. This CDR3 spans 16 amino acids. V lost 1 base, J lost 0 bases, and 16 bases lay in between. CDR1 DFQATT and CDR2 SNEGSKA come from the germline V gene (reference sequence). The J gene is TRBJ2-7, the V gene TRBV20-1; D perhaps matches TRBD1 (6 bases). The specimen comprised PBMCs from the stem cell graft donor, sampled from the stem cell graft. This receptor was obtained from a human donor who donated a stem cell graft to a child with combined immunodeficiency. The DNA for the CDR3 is TGCAGTGCTAGAGTGTCGGACAGCGATTTCTCCTACGAGCAGTACTTC. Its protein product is CSARVSDSDFSYEQYF.